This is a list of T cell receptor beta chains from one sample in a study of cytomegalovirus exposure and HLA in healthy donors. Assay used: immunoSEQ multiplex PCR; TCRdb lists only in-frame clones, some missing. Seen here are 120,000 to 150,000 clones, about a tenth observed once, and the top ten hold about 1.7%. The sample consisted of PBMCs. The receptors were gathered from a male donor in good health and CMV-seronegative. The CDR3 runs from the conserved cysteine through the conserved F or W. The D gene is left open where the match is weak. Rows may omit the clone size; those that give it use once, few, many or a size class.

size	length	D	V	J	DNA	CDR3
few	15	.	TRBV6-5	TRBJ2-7	TGTGCCAGCAGGTCCCCCGGGACTCTTGCTTACGAGCAGTACTTC	CASRSPGTLAYEQYF
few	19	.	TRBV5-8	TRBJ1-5	TGTGCCAGCAGCCTGCACGTAAAAACAGGGCTCCAAAGCAATCAGCCCCAGCATTTT	CASSLHVKTGLQSNQPQHF
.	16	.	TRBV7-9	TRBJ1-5	TGTGCCAGCAGCTTAGGGGAGGGGGGAAGGGGCCAGCCCCAGCATTTT	CASSLGEGGRGQPQHF
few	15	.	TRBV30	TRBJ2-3	TGTGCCTGGAGTGTACAAGCGGGTGGCACAGATACGCAGTATTTT	CAWSVQAGGTDTQYF
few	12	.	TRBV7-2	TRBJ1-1	TGTGCCAGCAGCCCCAGGTCACAGTTAGCTTTCTTT	CASSPRSQLAFF
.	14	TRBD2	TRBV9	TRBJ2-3	TGTGCCAGCAGCCTCGGGACTAGCGGGACTGAGCAGTATTTT	CASSLGTSGTEQYF
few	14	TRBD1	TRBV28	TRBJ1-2	TGTGCCAGCAGTGCAACAGGGGCCTACTATGGCTACACCTTC	CASSATGAYYGYTF
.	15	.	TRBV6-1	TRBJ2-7	TGTGCCAGCAGTGAAGAAGGGACATGGTCCTACGAGCAGTACTTC	CASSEEGTWSYEQYF
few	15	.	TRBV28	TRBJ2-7	TGTGCCAGCAGTTTGGTACAGGGCAGCTCCTACGAGCAGTACTTC	CASSLVQGSSYEQYF
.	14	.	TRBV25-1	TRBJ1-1	TGTGCCAGCAGTGAACCAAACAGGAACACTGAAGCTTTCTTT	CASSEPNRNTEAFF
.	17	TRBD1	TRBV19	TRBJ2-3	TGTGCCAGTAGTAGCGGGACAGGCTTGATTTTCGCTGATACGCAGTATTTT	CASSSGTGLIFADTQYF
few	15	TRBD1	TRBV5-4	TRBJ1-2	TGTGCCAGCAGCTTGGCCGGGACAGGTCCCTATGGCTACACCTTC	CASSLAGTGPYGYTF
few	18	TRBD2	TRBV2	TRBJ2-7	TGTGCCAGCAGCGCTGGACTAGCGGGGCCCCTTGATTCCTACGAGCAGTACTTC	CASSAGLAGPLDSYEQYF
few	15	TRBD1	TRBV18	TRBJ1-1	TGTGCCAGCTCACACCCGGACAGGGGGAGCACTGAAGCTTTCTTT	CASSHPDRGSTEAFF
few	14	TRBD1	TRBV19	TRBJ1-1	TGTGCCAGTAGTATAGGGGGACAGGGATCTGAAGCTTTCTTT	CASSIGGQGSEAFF
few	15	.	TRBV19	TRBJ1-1	TGTGCCAGTAGTATAGCCACGACACCCGACACTGAAGCTTTCTTT	CASSIATTPDTEAFF
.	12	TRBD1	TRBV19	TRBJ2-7	TGTGCCAGTAGTTCAGGGGGCGCCGAGCAGTACTTC	CASSSGGAEQYF
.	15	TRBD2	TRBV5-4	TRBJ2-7	TGTGCCAGCAGCTCCGGGACTAGCGGGAAGGAAGAGCAGTACTTC	CASSSGTSGKEEQYF
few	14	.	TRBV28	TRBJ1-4	TGTGCCAGCAGTCCCGGACAAGAGAGTGAAAAACTGTTTTTT	CASSPGQESEKLFF
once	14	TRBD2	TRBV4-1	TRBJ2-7	TGCGCCAGCAGACAAGCTGGACTAGATAACGAGCAGTACTTC	CASRQAGLDNEQYF
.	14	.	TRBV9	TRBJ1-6	TGTGCCAGCAGCGTAGATCAGCGGAATTCACCCCTCCACTTT	CASSVDQRNSPLHF
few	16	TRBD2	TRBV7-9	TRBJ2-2	TGTGCCAGCAGCTTACAGACTAGCGGCGATACCGGGGAGCTGTTTTTT	CASSLQTSGDTGELFF
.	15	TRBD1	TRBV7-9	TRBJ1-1	TGTGCCAGCAGCTTAGCCGGGACAGGGGGGACTGAAGCTTTCTTT	CASSLAGTGGTEAFF